The 26 T cell receptor beta chains listed next were all sequenced from one sample in a study of blood T cell repertoires in COVID-19. The method was immunoSEQ multiplex PCR; TCRdb's version includes in-frame clones alone and lacks a portion of them. The table includes fewer than 250,000 clones, 80% to 90% detected once. Material: peripheral blood. These TCRs come from a man aged 50 to 59 with COVID-19, enrolled during active disease.

In its sample, this clone was seen once. The chain combines TRBV15 with TRBJ2-2; 12 bases agree with TRBD1. The CDR3 is 19 residues long. Germline assignment: CDR1 LNHNV and CDR2 YYDKDF (reference sequence). The V gene end was trimmed by 0 bases and the J gene end by 1 base; junction bases not matched to a gene: 6. CDR3 sequence: CATSRDPGQGAKNTGELFF. The CDR3 DNA follows: TGTGCCACCAGCAGAGATCCGGGACAGGGGGCGAAGAACACCGGGGAGCTGTTTTTT.

This clone occurred once. J is TRBJ2-1 and V is TRBV3-1 (or the pseudogene TRBV3-2), with 14 bases fitting TRBD2. J gave up 10 bases and V 0 bases, and 11 bases lay outside the gene matches. CDR3 length equals 18 residues. Per germline, CDR1 LGHDT and CDR2 YNNKEL (reference sequence). The CDR3 here is CASSQDGGGTSGRIEQFF. The CDR3 bases are TGTGCCAGCAGCCAAGATGGGGGTGGGACTAGCGGGAGAATCGAGCAGTTCTTC.

In the case of this clone: This CDR3 is also generated by other DNA sequences in the sample. V usage is TRBV27 and J usage is TRBJ1-6; 7 nucleotides line up with TRBD1. There are 16 residues in the CDR3. The V segment lost 2 bases and the J segment 7 bases; nucleotides outside the gene matches: 8. Germline V lookup: CDR1 MNHEY, CDR2 SMNVEV (reference sequence). Here the CDR3 DNA reads TGTGCCAGCAGTTTACTGCCACCGGGACAGAATTCACCCCTCCACTTT. Its translation: CASSLLPPGQNSPLHF.

The table lists this clone with a few counts. The gene calls are TRBV2 and TRBJ2-1; possibly TRBD2 for D (6 bases). CDR1 and CDR2 from the germline V gene are SNHLY and FYNNEI. The CDR3 is 14 residues long. V dropped 4 bases and J dropped 5 bases, with 12 bases sitting between them. The CDR3 loop is CASSGSRGNNEQFF. The CDR3 DNA is TGTGCCAGCAGTGGGTCTCGCGGGAACAATGAGCAGTTCTTC.

This chain links TRBV7-9 with TRBJ1-3; TRBD1 matches at 7 bases. The CDR3 has 15 amino acids. Germline V lookup: CDR1 SEHNR, CDR2 FQNEAQ (reference sequence). V shed 0 bases, J shed 2 bases, and the junction held 1 base outside the gene matches. CDR3 sequence (DNA): TGTGCCAGCAGCTTAGCCGGGACAGCTGGAAACACCATATATTTT. Translation: CASSLAGTAGNTIYF. Complete variable domain (other parts from reference TRBV7-9 and TRBJ1-3): DTGVSQNPRHKITKRGQNVTFRCDPISEHNRLYWYRQTLGQGPEFLTYFQNEAQLEKSRLLSDRFSAERPKGSFSTLEIQRTEQGDSAMYLCASSLAGTAGNTIYFGEGSWLTVV.

The chain uses TRBV6-5 and TRBJ2-7; no firm D call. Trimming cost V 8 bases and J 2 bases, with 7 bases left between them. CDR3 size: 11 residues. The germline V gene encodes CDR1 MNHEY and CDR2 SVGAGI. The CDR3 loop reads CASLSTYEQYF. As DNA, the CDR3 is TGTGCCAGCCTGAGTACCTACGAGCAGTACTTC.

V and J are TRBV9 and TRBJ1-6, with D perhaps matching TRBD1 (6 bases). This CDR3 spans 14 amino acids. The V end lost 2 bases, the J end lost 8 bases, and 11 bases lay between the germline ends. Germline CDR1 and CDR2: SGDLS and YYNGEE. CDR3 DNA sequence: TGTGCCAGCAGCGTTACAGGGAATCATTCACCCCTCCACTTT. Protein: CASSVTGNHSPLHF. Full variable domain (outside the CDR3, taken from reference TRBV9 and TRBJ1-6): DSGVTQTPKHLITATGQRVTLRCSPRSGDLSVYWYQQSLDQGLQFLIQYYNGEERAKGNILERFSAQQFPDLHSELNLSSLELGDSALYFCASSVTGNHSPLHFGNGTRLTVT.

This sequence joins TRBV7-6 and TRBJ1-2; D uncertain. This CDR3 has 14 amino acids. Trimming took 1 base from V and 7 from J, leaving 13 bases between them. Per the germline V gene, CDR1 is SGHVS and CDR2 is FNYEAQ. CDR3 sequence: CASSLGSVIGGYTF. In DNA, the CDR3 is TGTGCCAGCAGCTTAGGGTCGGTAATTGGTGGCTACACCTTC.

V gene TRBV6-5 combines with J gene TRBJ1-6; weak D call: TRBD1 (6 bases). The CDR3 has 14 residues. Trimming cost V 6 bases and J 7 bases, with 13 bases left between them. Germline CDR1 reads MNHEY; CDR2 reads SVGAGI. The CDR3 nucleotides are TGTGCCAGCAGGCAAACAGGGTTAAATTCACCCCTCCACTTT. This sequence encodes CASRQTGLNSPLHF.

The chain employs TRBV14 and TRBJ2-1, with D possibly matching TRBD1 (5 bases). Trimming left V 3 bases short and J 5 bases short, with 14 bases between. There are 15 residues in the CDR3. CDR1 is SGHDN, CDR2 FVKESK, per germline. The CDR3 loop is CASSQIKGRHNEQFF. The DNA of the CDR3 is TGTGCCAGCAGCCAGATTAAGGGGCGACACAATGAGCAGTTCTTC.

V gene TRBV7-8 combines with J gene TRBJ2-7; TRBD1 matches 8 bases. This CDR3 contains 14 residues. V dropped 5 bases and J dropped 7; count of bases not matched to a gene: 10. Germline-derived CDR1 and CDR2 are SGHVS and FQNEAQ. CDR3 sequence: CASSPQGAWWEQYF. The CDR3 nucleotides are TGTGCCAGCAGCCCTCAGGGGGCATGGTGGGAGCAGTACTTC.

Regarding this clone: Other DNA sequences in the same sample also yield this CDR3. The chain carries TRBV6-5 and TRBJ2-7, with a possible D match to TRBD2 (5 bases). CDR3 length: 12 residues. CDR1 and CDR2 from the germline V gene are MNHEY and SVGAGI. V was clipped by 6 bases and J by 0 bases, with 6 bases between them. This chain's CDR3 is CASRGDSYEQYF. For the CDR3, the DNA is TGTGCCAGCAGGGGAGACTCCTACGAGCAGTACTTC.

V gene TRBV19 combines with J gene TRBJ2-2; 9 bases map to TRBD1. CDR3 length: 16 amino acids. Per the germline V gene, CDR1 is LNHDA and CDR2 is SQIVND (reference sequence). Unmatched junction bases numbered 0, after V lost 1 base and J lost 0 bases. The CDR3 DNA reads TGTGCCAGTAGTATAGGACAGGGGGCGAACACCGGGGAGCTGTTTTTT. Its translation is CASSIGQGANTGELFF. Full variable domain (rest looked up from reference TRBV19 and TRBJ2-2): DGGITQSPKYLFRKEGQNVTLSCEQNLNHDAMYWYRQDPGQGLRLIYYSQIVNDFQKGDIAEGYSVSREKKESFPLTVTSAQKNPTAFYLCASSIGQGANTGELFFGEGSRLTVL.

The rearrangement joins TRBV12-3 or TRBV12-4 to TRBJ2-1, with TRBD2 matching 7 bases. The CDR3 spans 13 residues. V was pared by 6 bases and J by 6 bases, with 5 bases of the junction left unmatched. CDR3 sequence reads: CASRRLAINEQFF. As DNA, the CDR3 is TGTGCCAGCAGACGACTAGCCATCAATGAGCAGTTCTTC.

The chain employs TRBV2 and TRBJ1-5; TRBD1 matches 9 bases. V gave up 5 bases and J gave up 5 bases; unmatched junction bases: 4. There are 14 residues in the CDR3. Germline-derived CDR1 and CDR2 are SNHLY and FYNNEI. CDR3 amino acids: CASSTRTGDQPQHF. DNA for the CDR3: TGTGCCAGCAGTACTCGGACAGGGGATCAGCCCCAGCATTTT.

The rearrangement joins TRBV7-2 to TRBJ1-1; D ambiguous. CDR1 and CDR2 (germline): SGHTA, FQGNSA. Deletions cut 4 bases from V and 1 base from J, with 4 bases between. The CDR3 loop spans 12 amino acids. CDR3 DNA sequence: TGTGCCAGCAGCTCCAAGAACACTGAAGCTTTCTTT. Residues: CASSSKNTEAFF.

The rearrangement links TRBV28 to TRBJ1-6; 10 bases map to TRBD1. This CDR3 spans 15 amino acids. The V and J ends lost 2 bases and 11 bases, in that order; junction bases with no gene match: 6. Per germline, CDR1 MDHEN and CDR2 SYDVKM. The CDR3 is CASSLRQGASTPLHF. In DNA form, the CDR3 reads TGTGCCAGCAGTTTACGACAGGGGGCCTCGACACCCCTCCACTTT.

V is TRBV6-5 and J is TRBJ1-4; 8 bases are shared with TRBD1. There are 15 residues in the CDR3. Germline CDR1 reads MNHEY; CDR2 reads SVGAGI. V was pared by 6 bases and J by 5 bases, with 8 bases of the junction left unmatched. CDR3 in amino acids: CASSNRGVQNEKLFF. The DNA of the CDR3 is TGTGCCAGCAGCAACAGGGGGGTTCAGAATGAAAAACTGTTTTTT.

V and J are TRBV18 and TRBJ2-7, with a weak D call TRBD2 (6 bases). The CDR3 extends over 13 amino acids. V lost 4 bases, J lost 2 bases, and 9 bases lay in between. Germline loops: CDR1 KGHSH, CDR2 LQKENI. CDR3 residues: CASSHGRTYEQYF. Here the CDR3 DNA reads TGTGCCAGCTCACATGGGAGGACCTACGAGCAGTACTTC.

The chain uses TRBV11-2 and TRBJ2-1; TRBD2 matches 12 bases. Germline V gene sequence: CDR1 SGHAT, CDR2 FQNNGV. With 8 bases clipped from V and 4 bases from J, the junction kept 3 bases outside the gene matches. The CDR3 length is 14 residues. The CDR3 sequence is CASGGLAGYNEQFF. The CDR3 coding sequence is TGTGCCAGCGGCGGACTAGCGGGATACAATGAGCAGTTCTTC.

Remarks on this clone: The sample contains more than one DNA sequence encoding this CDR3. V usage is TRBV6-2 or TRBV6-3 and J usage is TRBJ2-7; D is uncertain. V shed 6 bases and J shed 1 base, with 7 bases lying between them. The CDR3 has 12 residues. The germline CDR1 and CDR2 sequences are MNHEY and SVGEGT. CDR3 coding DNA: TGTGCCAGCAGCCCCCTTTCCTACGAGCAGTACTTC. The encoded protein is CASSPLSYEQYF.

V and J are TRBV6-5 and TRBJ2-7, with TRBD1 identical over 8 bases. The J segment lost 1 base and the V segment lost 0 bases, leaving 2 bases of the junction unmatched. The CDR3 is made up of 15 amino acids. CDR1 is MNHEY, CDR2 SVGAGI, per germline. CDR3 DNA sequence: TGTGCCAGCAGTTACTCCGGGACAGGTTCCTACGAGCAGTACTTC. Protein sequence: CASSYSGTGSYEQYF.

The chain links TRBV5-8 to TRBJ1-5; the match to TRBD1 covers 10 bases. J gave up 4 bases and V 5 bases, and 6 bases lay outside the gene matches. The CDR3 sequence is 15 residues long. Germline values: CDR1 SGHTS, CDR2 YDEGEE. CDR3 amino acids: CASSSGTGDNQPQHF. CDR3 nucleotides: TGTGCCAGCAGTTCCGGGACAGGGGATAATCAGCCCCAGCATTTT.

The gene calls are TRBV7-2 and TRBJ1-5; D gene unclear. The CDR3 contains 15 residues. Germline-derived CDR1 and CDR2 are SGHTA and FQGNSA. V was shortened by 1 base and J by 0 bases, with 7 bases between the two germline ends. The CDR3 sequence: CASSLVANSNQPQHF. The CDR3 DNA reads as TGTGCCAGCAGCTTAGTGGCAAATAGCAATCAGCCCCAGCATTTT.

The rearrangement uses TRBV7-3 and TRBJ2-7, with 9 bases aligning to TRBD1. The germline V gene has CDR1 SGHTA and CDR2 FQGTGA. The trim removed 5 bases at V and 3 bases at J, leaving 2 bases unmatched. The CDR3 spans 13 residues. In DNA, the CDR3 is TGTGCCAGCAGCGGGGGACAGGGCTACGAGCAGTACTTC. This gives the protein CASSGGQGYEQYF.

V usage is TRBV20-1 and J usage is TRBJ1-2; 10 bases match TRBD1. J was trimmed by 4 bases and V by 3 bases; bases with no gene match: 8. This CDR3 contains 15 residues. Germline V gene sequence: CDR1 DFQATT, CDR2 SNEGSKA (reference sequence). CDR3 DNA: TGCAGTGCTAGTCCAGGACAGGGGGAATTCTATGGCTACACCTTC. Protein product: CSASPGQGEFYGYTF.